Each of the 5 T cell receptor beta chains below was sequenced from the same sample in a study of T cells after somatic rescue of genetic block. Some clones are missing from TCRdb's copy, which holds only in-frame ones; the method was immunoSEQ multiplex PCR. The table has roughly 65,000 clones, under 95% seen once; the top ten hold roughly 3%. Sequencing was performed on peripheral blood mononuclear cells (PBMCs). The receptors were sampled from a man aged 35 to 55.

The chain links TRBV28 to TRBJ1-2; the D gene is possibly TRBD1 (5 bases). The CDR3 contains 16 residues. The germline gives CDR1 MDHEN, CDR2 SYDVKM. The V and J ends lost 10 bases and 4 bases respectively, with 25 bases between them. The CDR3 DNA reads as TGTGCCACCACCCCCGGGGCAGTCCTTAGTGGCTATGGCTACACCTTC. Translation gives CATTPGAVLSGYGYTF.

V gene TRBV7-2 combines with J gene TRBJ1-6; maybe TRBD1 (6 bases). V lost 1 base, J lost 6 bases, and 10 bases lay in between. The CDR3 spans 15 residues. CDR1 is SGHTA, CDR2 FQGNSA, per germline. CDR3: CASSLGGAPNSPLHF. Here the CDR3 DNA reads TGTGCCAGCAGCTTAGGGGGGGCTCCTAATTCACCCCTCCACTTT.

This clone was seen more than once but under ten times. The chain is built from TRBV18 and TRBJ2-2, with D possibly being TRBD1 (5 bases). The V and J ends lost 5 bases and 3 bases respectively, with 10 bases between them. The germline V gene encodes CDR1 KGHSH and CDR2 LQKENI. The CDR3 extends over 14 amino acids. CDR3 DNA sequence: TGTGCCAGCTCAAAAGGGGTACACACCGGGGAGCTGTTTTTT. It is translated as CASSKGVHTGELFF.

The chain uses TRBV5-5 and TRBJ1-5; TRBD1 matches at 12 bases. The CDR3 has 16 residues. The V segment lost 5 bases and the J segment 1 base; nucleotides outside the gene matches: 4. Germline V gives CDR1 SGHKS, CDR2 YYEKEE (reference sequence). The DNA of the CDR3 is TGTGCCAGCAGTAAAGGGACAGGGGGCAGCAATCAGCCCCAGCATTTT. It yields the protein CASSKGTGGSNQPQHF. The full variable domain, its missing parts supplied by reference TRBV5-5 and TRBJ1-5, is DAGVTQSPTHLIKTRGQQVTLRCSPISGHKSVSWYQQVLGQGPQFIFQYYEKEERGRGNFPDRFSARQFPNYSSELNVNALLLGDSALYLCASSKGTGGSNQPQHFGDGTRLSIL.

This clone was observed once. The gene calls are TRBV28 and TRBJ2-1; 8 bases are shared with TRBD2. The CDR3 extends over 15 amino acids. V lost 3 bases to trimming and J lost 5 bases; unmatched junction nucleotides: 6. Per germline, CDR1 MDHEN and CDR2 SYDVKM. CDR3 protein: CASSFPAGANNEQFF. Here the CDR3 DNA reads TGTGCCAGCAGTTTCCCAGCGGGGGCTAACAATGAGCAGTTCTTC.